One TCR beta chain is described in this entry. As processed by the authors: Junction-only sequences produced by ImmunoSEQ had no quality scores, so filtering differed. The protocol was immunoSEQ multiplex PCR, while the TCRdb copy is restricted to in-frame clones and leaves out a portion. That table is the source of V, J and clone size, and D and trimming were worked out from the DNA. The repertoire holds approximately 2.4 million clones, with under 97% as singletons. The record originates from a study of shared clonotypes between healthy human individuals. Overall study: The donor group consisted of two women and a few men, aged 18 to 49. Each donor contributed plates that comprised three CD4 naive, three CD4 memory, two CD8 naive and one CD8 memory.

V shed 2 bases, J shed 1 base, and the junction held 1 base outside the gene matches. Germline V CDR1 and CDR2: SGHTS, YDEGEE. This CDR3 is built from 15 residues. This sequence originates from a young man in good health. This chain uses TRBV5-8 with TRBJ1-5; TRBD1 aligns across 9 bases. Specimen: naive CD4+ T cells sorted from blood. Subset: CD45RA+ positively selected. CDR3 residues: CASSLQGASNQPQHF. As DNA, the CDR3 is TGTGCCAGCAGCTTACAGGGGGCAAGCAATCAGCCCCAGCATTTT.